This T cell receptor (beta chain) was sequenced for a study of CD8+ T cells in alopecia areata. Findings and caveats of the study: Throughout tofacitinib, many expanded lesional clones continued to persist in scalp and blood. Alopecia totalis/universalis scalp especially showed more expanded CD8+ clones than normal scalp.

Treatment reported: oral pan-JAK inhibitor, 5-10 mg twice daily. Collection of lesional scalp punch biopsies and peripheral blood was performed in alopecia areata patients. In regard to this clone: Its cognate antigen is unknown.

This CDR3 spans 13 amino acids. Germline CDR1 reads LNHDA; CDR2 reads SQIVND (reference sequence). V lost 3 bases to trimming and J lost 7 bases, with 10 bases between them. In each case, RNA was isolated and then reverse transcribed into cDNA as the sequencing template. The data were produced by immunoSEQ multiplex PCR, yet TCRdb's version contains in-frame clones alone and is incomplete. This sample has 150,000 or so clones, with under 70% found just once. Source: CD4+ T cells sorted from blood, taken at week 4, from a patient treated with tofacitinib. The clonotype originates from a human donor with alopecia areata. This rearrangement joins TRBV19 to TRBJ1-5; D remains unclear. CDR3 region: CASSIEGRQPQHF. The CDR3 coding sequence is TGTGCCAGTAGTATTGAAGGGAGGCAGCCCCAGCATTTT.